This T cell receptor (beta chain) was documented in a study of shared clonotypes between healthy human individuals. Study results and caveats: Despite large depth, rarefaction showed incomplete sorted-subset sequencing. Sharing of clonotypes among donors was expected to vary with sequencing depth.

This clone was seen more than once but under ten times. The antigen is unknown. Negatively enriched CD4+ T cells were divided by CD45RA into naive and memory. Here immunoSEQ multiplex PCR was the method, and the copy in TCRdb shows in-frame clones only, minus some. The repertoire holds 1.6 million or so clones, with 95% to 97% as singletons. CDR3 length: 14 amino acids. CDR1 and CDR2 (germline): SGHAT, FQNNGV. V lost 5 bases to trimming and J lost 3 bases; unmatched junction nucleotides: 7. The sequence derives from a man between 25 and 39 years old in good health. The V gene is TRBV11-2, the J gene TRBJ2-7, with 7 bases matching TRBD1. The sequenced sample consisted of naive CD4+ T cells sorted from blood. The sample's subset: CD45RA+ positively selected. CDR3 sequence reads: CASSKSGGSYEQYF. The CDR3 region has the DNA TGTGCCAGCAGCAAATCAGGGGGTAGCTACGAGCAGTACTTC.